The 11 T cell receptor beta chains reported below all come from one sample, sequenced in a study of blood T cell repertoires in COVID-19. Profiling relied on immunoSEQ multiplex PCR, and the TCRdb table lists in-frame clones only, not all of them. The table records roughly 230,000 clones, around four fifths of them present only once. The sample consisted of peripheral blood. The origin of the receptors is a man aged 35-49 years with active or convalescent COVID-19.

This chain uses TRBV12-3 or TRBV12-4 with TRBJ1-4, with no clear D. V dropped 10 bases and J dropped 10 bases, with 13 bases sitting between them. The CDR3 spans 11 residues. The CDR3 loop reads CATGREGKLFF. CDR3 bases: TGTGCCACCGGACGCGAGGGAAAACTGTTTTTT.

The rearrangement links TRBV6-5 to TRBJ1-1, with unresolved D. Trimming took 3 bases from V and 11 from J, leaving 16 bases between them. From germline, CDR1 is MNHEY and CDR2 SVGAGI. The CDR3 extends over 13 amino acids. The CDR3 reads CASSYPGFQSAFF. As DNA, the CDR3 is TGTGCCAGCAGTTATCCAGGTTTCCAGTCGGCTTTCTTT.

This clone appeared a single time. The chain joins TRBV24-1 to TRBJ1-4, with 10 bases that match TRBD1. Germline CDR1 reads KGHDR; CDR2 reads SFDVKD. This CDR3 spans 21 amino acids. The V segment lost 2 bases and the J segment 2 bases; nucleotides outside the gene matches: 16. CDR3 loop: CATSDSRARDRGPSTNEKLFF. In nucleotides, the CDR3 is TGTGCCACCAGTGATTCCCGAGCGCGGGACAGGGGACCTTCTACTAATGAAAAACTGTTTTTT.

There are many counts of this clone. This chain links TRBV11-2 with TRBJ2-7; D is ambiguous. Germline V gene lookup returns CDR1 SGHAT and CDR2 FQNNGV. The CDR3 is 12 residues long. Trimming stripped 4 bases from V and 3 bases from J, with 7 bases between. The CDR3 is CASSSLNYEQYF. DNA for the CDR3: TGTGCCAGCAGCTCACTCAACTACGAGCAGTACTTC.

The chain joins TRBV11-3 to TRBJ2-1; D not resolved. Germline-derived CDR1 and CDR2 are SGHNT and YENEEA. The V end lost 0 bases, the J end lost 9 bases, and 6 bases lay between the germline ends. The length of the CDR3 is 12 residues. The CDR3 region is CASSLEAGEQFF. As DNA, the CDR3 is TGTGCCAGCAGCTTAGAGGCAGGTGAGCAGTTCTTC.

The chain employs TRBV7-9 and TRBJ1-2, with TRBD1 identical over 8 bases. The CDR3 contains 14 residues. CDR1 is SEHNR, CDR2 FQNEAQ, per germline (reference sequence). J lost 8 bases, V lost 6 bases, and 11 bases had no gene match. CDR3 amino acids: CASSQGQGRSGYTF. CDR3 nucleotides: TGTGCCAGCAGTCAAGGACAGGGACGTTCGGGCTACACCTTC.

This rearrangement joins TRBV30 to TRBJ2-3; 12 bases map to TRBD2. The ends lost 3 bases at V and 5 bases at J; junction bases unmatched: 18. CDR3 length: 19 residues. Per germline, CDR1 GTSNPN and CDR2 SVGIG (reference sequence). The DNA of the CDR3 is TGTGCCTGGAGCAGGAGGGCTAGCGGGAGGGCGGTAAATTTAGATACGCAGTATTTT. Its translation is CAWSRRASGRAVNLDTQYF.

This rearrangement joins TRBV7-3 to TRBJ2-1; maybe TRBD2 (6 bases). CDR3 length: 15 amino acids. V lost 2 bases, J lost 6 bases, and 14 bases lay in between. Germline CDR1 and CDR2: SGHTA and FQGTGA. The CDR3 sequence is CASSLSSDGSNEQFF. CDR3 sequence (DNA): TGTGCCAGCAGCTTATCAAGTGACGGGAGCAATGAGCAGTTCTTC.

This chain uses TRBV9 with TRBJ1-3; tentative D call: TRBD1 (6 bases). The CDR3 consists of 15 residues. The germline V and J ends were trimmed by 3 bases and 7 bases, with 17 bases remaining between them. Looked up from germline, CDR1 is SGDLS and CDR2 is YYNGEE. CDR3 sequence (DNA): TGTGCCAGCAGCGCAGCGGCGGACAGTTCGAACACCATATATTTT. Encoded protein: CASSAAADSSNTIYF.

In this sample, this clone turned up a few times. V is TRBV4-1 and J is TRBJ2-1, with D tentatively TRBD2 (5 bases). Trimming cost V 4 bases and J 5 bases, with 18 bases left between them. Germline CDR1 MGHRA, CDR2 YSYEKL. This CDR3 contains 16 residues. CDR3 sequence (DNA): TGCGCCAGCAGCCTCCTCGGCGGGCGTCGTGACAATGAGCAGTTCTTC. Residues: CASSLLGGRRDNEQFF.

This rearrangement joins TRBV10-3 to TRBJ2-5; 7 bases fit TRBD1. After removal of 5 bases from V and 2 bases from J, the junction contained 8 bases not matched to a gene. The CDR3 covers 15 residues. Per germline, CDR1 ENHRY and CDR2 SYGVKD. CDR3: CAISSPGTAQETQYF. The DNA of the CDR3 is TGTGCCATCAGTTCACCCGGGACAGCGCAAGAGACCCAGTACTTC.